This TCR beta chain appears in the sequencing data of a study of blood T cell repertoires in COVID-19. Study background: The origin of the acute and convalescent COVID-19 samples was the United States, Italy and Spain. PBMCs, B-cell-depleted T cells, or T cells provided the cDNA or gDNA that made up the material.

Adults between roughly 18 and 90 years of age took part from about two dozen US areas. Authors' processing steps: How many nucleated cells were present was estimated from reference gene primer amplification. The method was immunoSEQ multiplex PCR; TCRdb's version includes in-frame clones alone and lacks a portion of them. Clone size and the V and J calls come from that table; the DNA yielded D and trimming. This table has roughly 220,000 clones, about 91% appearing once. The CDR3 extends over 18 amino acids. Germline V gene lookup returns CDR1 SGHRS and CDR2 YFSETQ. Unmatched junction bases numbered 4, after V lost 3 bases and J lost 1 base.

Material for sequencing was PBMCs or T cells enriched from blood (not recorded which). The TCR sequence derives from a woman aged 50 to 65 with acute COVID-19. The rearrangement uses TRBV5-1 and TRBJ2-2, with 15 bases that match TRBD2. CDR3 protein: CASSSGTSGRMNTGELFF. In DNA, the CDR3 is TGCGCCAGCAGCTCCGGGACTAGCGGGAGGATGAACACCGGGGAGCTGTTTTTT.